The 24 T cell receptor beta chains presented below share a single source sample, sequenced in a study of blood T cell repertoires in COVID-19. Profiled with immunoSEQ multiplex PCR; TCRdb holds only in-frame clones, not every one. The sample contains tens of thousands of clones, about 89% of which appear only once. The specimen was peripheral blood. Every receptor here comes from a human donor in a cohort sampled during active COVID-19.

This clone was detected only a few times. The V call is TRBV9, the J call TRBJ2-7, with 8 bases identical to TRBD1. V trimming: 4 bases; J trimming: 4 bases; junction bases outside the gene matches: 13. This CDR3 region has 16 residues. Germline V gene data show CDR1 as SGDLS and CDR2 as YYNGEE. CDR3 residues: CASSPHGGRGPYEQYF. CDR3 nucleotide sequence: TGTGCCAGCAGCCCCCACGGTGGCAGGGGGCCTTACGAGCAGTACTTC.

The rearrangement links TRBV9 to TRBJ1-6, with D hard to call. V was pared by 0 bases and J by 6 bases, with 7 bases between. Germline-derived CDR1 and CDR2 are SGDLS and YYNGEE. The CDR3 runs to 14 residues. The CDR3 nucleotides read TGTGCCAGCAGCGTAGGTGTTCTTAATTCACCCCTCCACTTT. It is translated as CASSVGVLNSPLHF.

This sequence joins TRBV5-1 and TRBJ1-2; TRBD1 agrees at 8 bases. Germline CDR1 SGHRS, CDR2 YFSETQ. The J segment lost 8 bases and the V segment lost 1 base, leaving 10 bases of the junction unmatched. The CDR3 spans 15 residues. This CDR3 reads CASSLSTGAQGGYTF. DNA of the CDR3: TGCGCCAGCAGCTTGTCGACAGGGGCGCAAGGGGGCTACACCTTC.

This clone was detected only a few times. The chain links TRBV19 to TRBJ1-5, with a weak D call TRBD1 (5 bases). V lost 2 bases, J lost 5 bases, and 19 bases lay in between. CDR1 LNHDA and CDR2 SQIVND come from the germline V gene (reference sequence). The CDR3 loop spans 17 amino acids. The CDR3 sequence: CASSIKRGPGIDQPQHF. The CDR3 nucleotides are TGTGCCAGTAGTATAAAGAGAGGACCAGGGATTGATCAGCCCCAGCATTTT. The complete variable domain, with remaining parts taken from reference TRBV19 and TRBJ1-5, reads DGGITQSPKYLFRKEGQNVTLSCEQNLNHDAMYWYRQDPGQGLRLIYYSQIVNDFQKGDIAEGYSVSREKKESFPLTVTSAQKNPTAFYLCASSIKRGPGIDQPQHFGDGTRLSIL.

A single count supports this clone. This chain links TRBV4-3 with TRBJ2-1; TRBD2 aligns across 11 bases. The CDR3 has 14 amino acids. Germline V lookup: CDR1 LGHNA, CDR2 YSLEER. V dropped 8 bases and J dropped 9; count of bases not matched to a gene: 9. The CDR3 sequence: CASRLAGGGGEQFF. The CDR3 DNA follows: TGCGCCAGCCGTCTAGCGGGAGGAGGCGGTGAGCAGTTCTTC.

The chain recombines TRBV4-2 with TRBJ2-7; possibly TRBD2 for D (6 bases). This CDR3 is built from 13 residues. The germline V and J ends were trimmed by 5 bases and 7 bases, with 15 bases remaining between them. Germline V gives CDR1 LGHNA, CDR2 YNFKEQ. The CDR3 sequence is CASSSHGGTEQYF. Written as DNA, the CDR3 is TGTGCCAGCAGCTCACACGGGGGTACGGAGCAGTACTTC.

This chain links TRBV25-1 with TRBJ1-2; D gene ambiguous. This CDR3 spans 14 amino acids. The V and J ends lost 2 bases and 3 bases respectively, with 10 bases between them. Germline lookup yields CDR1 MGHDK and CDR2 SYGVNS. The CDR3 nucleotides read TGTGCCAGCAGTGAACTGCCAGATTACTATGGCTACACCTTC. It translates to CASSELPDYYGYTF.

The V gene is TRBV6-5, the J gene TRBJ1-2, with TRBD1 matching over 9 bases. V lost 2 bases and J lost 5; bases outside the gene matches: 3. This CDR3 region has 14 residues. CDR1 MNHEY and CDR2 SVGAGI come from the germline V gene. This chain's CDR3 is CASSYGTGTYGYTF. CDR3 DNA sequence: TGTGCCAGCAGTTACGGGACAGGGACTTATGGCTACACCTTC.

The chain recombines TRBV10-3 with TRBJ2-4; 8 positions agree with TRBD2. The germline V gene encodes CDR1 ENHRY and CDR2 SYGVKD. After removal of 6 bases from V and 1 base from J, the junction contained 11 bases not matched to a gene. The CDR3 extends over 17 amino acids. The CDR3 loop is CAISGPPGGPAKNIQYF. As DNA, the CDR3 is TGTGCCATCAGCGGTCCACCGGGAGGGCCTGCCAAAAACATTCAGTACTTC.

Here the CDR3 reads CASSLQGGNEKLFF. The CDR3 region has the DNA TGTGCCAGTAGTCTACAGGGCGGTAATGAAAAACTGTTTTTT. The chain combines TRBV19 with TRBJ1-4, with D possibly TRBD1 on 6 matching bases. V lost 5 bases to trimming and J lost 4 bases, with 11 bases between them. The V gene's germline CDR1 is LNHDA and CDR2 SQIVND (reference sequence). CDR3 size: 14 residues.

This rearrangement joins TRBV28 to TRBJ2-1; 8 bases are shared with TRBD2. V lost 2 bases and J lost 8; bases outside the gene matches: 8. The CDR3 covers 15 residues. Germline CDR1 is MDHEN and CDR2 is SYDVKM. The CDR3 loop is CASSLSGSAVDEQFF. CDR3 in DNA: TGTGCCAGCAGTTTAAGCGGGAGTGCTGTGGATGAGCAGTTCTTC.

The chain carries TRBV19 and TRBJ2-3, with TRBD2 identical over 9 bases. V lost 4 bases to trimming and J lost 5 bases; unmatched junction nucleotides: 4. CDR1 is LNHDA and CDR2 is SQIVND in the germline V gene (reference sequence). The CDR3 extends over 14 amino acids. CDR3: CASSNQRGEDTQYF. Written as DNA, the CDR3 is TGTGCCAGTAGTAATCAGCGGGGGGAAGATACGCAGTATTTT.

The chain joins TRBV7-3 to TRBJ2-1, with D tentatively TRBD1 (6 bases). The CDR3 extends over 12 amino acids. V lost 2 bases, J lost 9 bases, and 8 bases lay in between. Germline lookup yields CDR1 SGHTA and CDR2 FQGTGA. The CDR3 DNA is TGTGCCAGCAGCTTACGAGGGGGTGAGCAGTTCTTC. Protein: CASSLRGGEQFF.

This chain uses TRBV9 with TRBJ2-3, with D unresolved. Trimming shortened V by 0 bases and J by 2 bases, and 7 bases separated the two germline ends. The CDR3 contains 14 residues. Per the germline V gene, CDR1 is SGDLS and CDR2 is YYNGEE. CDR3 residues: CASSVVQNTDTQYF. CDR3 DNA: TGTGCCAGCAGCGTAGTTCAGAACACAGATACGCAGTATTTT.

CDR3 protein: CASTLTSGSSGNTIYF. The CDR3 DNA follows: TGCGCCAGCACCTTAACCTCAGGGTCCTCTGGAAACACCATATATTTT. The chain recombines TRBV5-1 with TRBJ1-3, with D possibly TRBD1 on 5 matching bases. The CDR3 sequence is 16 residues long. CDR1 and CDR2 (germline): SGHRS, YFSETQ. Trimming took off 6 bases at V and 0 bases at J, with 16 bases between the two ends. Filled out from reference TRBV5-1 and TRBJ1-3, the complete variable domain reads KAGVTQTPRYLIKTRGQQVTLSCSPISGHRSVSWYQQTPGQGLQFLFEYFSETQRNKGNFPGRFSGRQFSNSRSEMNVSTLELGDSALYLCASTLTSGSSGNTIYFGEGSWLTVV.

This sequence joins TRBV10-3 and TRBJ1-1; D uncertain. V lost 0 bases and J lost 7, with 15 bases in between. There are 15 residues in the CDR3. Germline assignment: CDR1 ENHRY and CDR2 SYGVKD. The DNA of the CDR3 is TGTGCCATCAGTGAGTCTCAACATTATGGCTTTGAAGCTTTCTTT. It encodes CAISESQHYGFEAFF.

The J gene is TRBJ2-7, the V gene TRBV12-3 or TRBV12-4; 8 bases agree with TRBD1. The CDR3 loop spans 13 amino acids. J was trimmed by 4 bases and V by 5 bases; bases with no gene match: 4. In DNA form, the CDR3 reads TGTGCCAGCAGTAAACAGGGGGGTTACGAGCAGTACTTC. Protein product: CASSKQGGYEQYF.

The rearrangement links TRBV14 to TRBJ1-2, with D possibly matching TRBD1 (5 bases). V gave up 1 base and J gave up 7 bases, with 19 bases separating them. The length of the CDR3 is 16 residues. Germline lookup yields CDR1 SGHDN and CDR2 FVKESK. In DNA, the CDR3 is TGTGCCAGCAGCCAAGTGACCGGGCCCACTCAGGGTGGCTACACCTTC. Translation gives CASSQVTGPTQGGYTF.

This CDR3 is CASSFRDRGTDTQYF. As DNA, the CDR3 is TGCGCCAGCAGCTTCCGGGACAGGGGCACAGATACGCAGTATTTT. The V gene is TRBV5-1, the J gene TRBJ2-3; TRBD1 agrees at 9 bases. This CDR3 comprises 15 residues. The trim removed 2 bases at V and 1 base at J, leaving 2 bases unmatched. Germline CDR1 reads SGHRS; CDR2 reads YFSETQ.

This clone appeared once. The CDR3 is CATSPGGNQPQHF. The CDR3 coding sequence is TGTGCCACCAGCCCAGGGGGCAATCAGCCCCAGCATTTT. The rearrangement uses TRBV24-1 and TRBJ1-5; D possibly corresponds to TRBD1 (6 bases). V was trimmed by 7 bases and J by 2 bases, leaving 8 bases between them. Germline V lookup: CDR1 KGHDR, CDR2 SFDVKD. This CDR3 is built from 13 residues.

V usage is TRBV9 and J usage is TRBJ2-1, with 15 nucleotides matching TRBD2. The CDR3 spans 17 residues. The V gene's germline CDR1 is SGDLS and CDR2 YYNGEE. V gave up 4 bases and J gave up 1 base; unmatched junction bases: 3. The CDR3 sequence: CASSRTSGRESYNEQFF. DNA for the CDR3: TGTGCCAGCAGCCGGACTAGCGGGAGGGAGTCCTACAATGAGCAGTTCTTC.

The chain carries TRBV15 and TRBJ2-1; TRBD2 is a possible D gene (5 bases). The germline CDR1 and CDR2 sequences are LNHNV and YYDKDF (reference sequence). This CDR3 region has 15 residues. V lost 4 bases, J lost 3 bases, and 13 bases lay in between. In DNA, the CDR3 is TGTGCCACCAGCACAGACGGGATAGACTACAATGAGCAGTTCTTC. It encodes CATSTDGIDYNEQFF.

This clone is deemed medium-sized. The rearrangement uses TRBV10-3 and TRBJ1-2; 9 nucleotides line up with TRBD1. CDR1 is ENHRY and CDR2 is SYGVKD in the germline V gene. V was clipped by 8 bases and J by 6 bases; unmatched bases: 7. The CDR3 is 13 residues long. The chain's CDR3 is CAISGTGLNGYTF. The CDR3 DNA reads TGTGCCATCTCCGGGACAGGGTTAAATGGCTACACCTTC.

The chain is built from TRBV20-1 and TRBJ2-7, with a weak D call TRBD2 (6 bases). Germline assignment: CDR1 DFQATT and CDR2 SNEGSKA (reference sequence). This CDR3 has 11 amino acids. The V gene lost 6 bases and the J gene lost 3 bases, with 9 bases spanning the gap. The CDR3 nucleotides are TGCAGTGCGGGAGGAAACTACGAGCAGTACTTC. It encodes CSAGGNYEQYF.